The clone carrying this T cell receptor (beta chain) was observed many times. The sample originates from a study of molecular identifiers for immune sequencing clone quantification. The CDR3 sequence is 15 residues long. J was trimmed by 3 bases and V by 2 bases; bases with no gene match: 4. CDR1 and CDR2 (germline): PRHDT, FYEKMQ (reference sequence). One entry per CDR3 protein results from TCRdb running MiXCR on the PCR reads. Of 60,000 to 70,000 distinct CDR3 sequences listed, about a sixth are singletons. This clonotype originated in a human donor in good health. Some libraries in this study had Jurkat cell RNA spiked in. Sequenced input: naive CD8+ T cells from blood, with Jurkat cell RNA spiked in. The subset: FACS-sorted CD8+CD4-CCR7+CD45RA+ naive T cells. The rearrangement links TRBV13 to TRBJ1-1, with 9 bases lining up with TRBD1. The CDR3 loop reads CASSLTRTGDTEAFF. Here the CDR3 DNA reads TGTGCCAGCAGCTTAACCCGGACAGGGGACACTGAAGCTTTCTTT.